The TCR beta chain described here comes from a study of vaccination effects on CD4 cells after COVID-19. Study in general: Samples gathered post-vaccine arrived a median of 72 days past the second dose. Regarding the study as a whole: At late timepoints after vaccination, vaccine- and infection-induced clones shrank markedly.

Here immunoSEQ multiplex PCR was the method, and the copy in TCRdb shows in-frame clones only, minus some. Of tens of thousands of clones in the sample, 65% to 80% are singletons; the top ten hold about 15%. Pools of viral peptides were used by the ViraFEST assay to expand antigen-specific CD4+ T cells ahead of sequencing. Cultured cells yielded isolated CD4+ T cells after 10 to 11 days. Vaccination of participants consisted of two doses of either the BNT162b2 or mRNA-1273 vaccine. The study found no prior SARS-CoV-2 infection in the vaccine recipients, who tested negative for nucleocapsid antibodies. The authors replaced half the medium with IL-2 medium on days 3 and 7. Trimming took 5 bases from V and 7 from J, leaving 11 bases between them. The CDR3 has 12 residues. As concerns this clone: Its specificity is not known.

The sequences come from CD4+ T cells from PBMCs cultured with HCoV-OC43 spike peptides, collected after COVID-19 vaccination. Subset specified: HCoV-OC43 spike overlapping peptide pool stimulation. The rearrangement uses TRBV12-3 or TRBV12-4 and TRBJ1-1; no definite D call. This TCR came from a human donor who received a COVID-19 vaccine. The CDR3 DNA sequence: TGTGCCAGCAGTGCGGGTGTCGGTGAAGCTTTCTTT. Its protein is CASSAGVGEAFF.